Each of the 21 T cell receptor beta chains below was sequenced from the same sample in a study of blood T cells in healthy people across ages. With a J-beta primer mix and a sample-barcoded 5' primer, a second PCR ran roughly 6 to 12 cycles. TCRdb reprocessed the 5' RACE reads via MiXCR and lists one record per CDR3 protein. The repertoire includes more than 1.4 million distinct CDR3 sequences, about 40% of them detected once, and roughly 8.2% sits in the top ten. Input material: blood. The receptors were sampled from a young woman in good health.

V usage is TRBV6-1 and J usage is TRBJ2-1; unclear D gene. The CDR3 extends over 12 amino acids. Germline CDR1 and CDR2: MNHNS and SASEGT. Trimming removed 1 base from V and 7 bases from J, with 5 bases in between. DNA of the CDR3: TGTGCCAGCAGTGAAGTCTCGAATGAGCAGTTCTTC. Translated: CASSEVSNEQFF.

In this sample, this clonotype turned up a few times. V and J are TRBV4-1 and TRBJ2-7; D remains unclear. Germline V gives CDR1 MGHRA, CDR2 YSYEKL. Between the trimmed V and J ends, which lost 0 bases and 0 bases, there was a span of 9 bases. The CDR3 sequence is 15 residues long. Written as DNA, the CDR3 is TGCGCCAGCAGCCAAGATGAGGTTGGCTCCTACGAGCAGTACTTC. As protein: CASSQDEVGSYEQYF.

This clonotype appeared a few times. V usage is TRBV20-1 and J usage is TRBJ1-1; D perhaps matches TRBD1 (5 bases). V lost 3 bases and J lost 0, with 14 bases in between. CDR1 and CDR2 (germline): DFQATT, SNEGSKA (reference sequence). This CDR3 is 15 amino acids long. The CDR3 nucleotides read TGCAGTGCTAGTTTGGACACCTTGATGAACACTGAAGCTTTCTTT. It yields the protein CSASLDTLMNTEAFF.

Details on this clonotype: One end of the junction is discordant with germline, which a read error may explain. This CDR3 is CASTRTGTDNERFF. CDR3 DNA sequence: TGTGCCAGCACCCGGACAGGGACGGACAATGAGCGGTTCTTC. This chain joins TRBV2 and TRBJ2-1; the match to TRBD1 covers 8 bases. The CDR3 totals 14 residues. Looked up from germline, CDR1 is SNHLY and CDR2 is FYNNEI.

In nucleotides, the CDR3 is TGCGCCAGCAGCCTAGTGGAGGGTGGAACTAATGAAAAACTGTTTTTT. Its translation is CASSLVEGGTNEKLFF. This chain connects TRBV4-1 to TRBJ1-4, with unresolved D. Trimming took off 4 bases at V and 1 base at J, with 13 bases between the two ends. Germline CDR1 is MGHRA and CDR2 is YSYEKL. The CDR3 is 16 amino acids.

This chain connects TRBV9 to TRBJ1-1; the D gene is possibly TRBD1 (5 bases). V gave up 4 bases and J gave up 1 base, with 14 bases separating them. The CDR3 is made up of 15 amino acids. Per germline, CDR1 SGDLS and CDR2 YYNGEE. The CDR3 reads CASSTTGTGNTEAFF. In nucleotides, the CDR3 is TGTGCCAGCAGCACAACCGGGACGGGGAACACTGAAGCTTTCTTT.

This clonotype was seen a handful of times. The chain links TRBV12-3 or TRBV12-4 to TRBJ2-2; 10 bases agree with TRBD1. V trimming: 6 bases; J trimming: 6 bases; junction bases outside the gene matches: 7. The CDR3 consists of 15 residues. CDR3 region: CASSPTGGWAGELFF. As DNA, the CDR3 is TGTGCCAGCAGCCCGACAGGGGGCTGGGCCGGGGAGCTGTTTTTT.

This clonotype was found a few times. V and J are TRBV27 and TRBJ2-1, with TRBD2 matching over 8 bases. With 3 bases clipped from V and 5 bases from J, the junction kept 3 bases outside the gene matches. This CDR3 comprises 14 residues. The germline gives CDR1 MNHEY, CDR2 SMNVEV (reference sequence). The CDR3 DNA reads as TGTGCCAGCAGTTTCAAGCGGGAGCACAATGAGCAGTTCTTC. Its translation is CASSFKREHNEQFF.

The chain has TRBV6-1 and TRBJ2-3, with 10 nucleotides matching TRBD2. Unmatched junction bases numbered 7, after V lost 4 bases and J lost 0 bases. There are 17 residues in the CDR3. CDR1 MNHNS and CDR2 SASEGT come from the germline V gene. The CDR3 DNA sequence: TGTGCCAGCAGTGTCGAAGAACTAGCGGGGAGCACAGATACGCAGTATTTT. This encodes CASSVEELAGSTDTQYF.

This clonotype was counted only a few times. The CDR3 bases are TGCGCCACCAAAACAGGGGACTCCTACGAGCAGTACTTC. Translating gives CATKTGDSYEQYF. The chain recombines TRBV5-1 with TRBJ2-7, with 7 bases lining up with TRBD1. The CDR3 has 13 amino acids. Looked up from germline, CDR1 is SGHRS and CDR2 is YFSETQ. The ends lost 9 bases at V and 0 bases at J; junction bases unmatched: 6.

In its sample, this clonotype was seen a few times. The J gene is TRBJ2-5, the V gene TRBV7-9, with 9 positions matching TRBD1. Germline CDR1 is SEHNR and CDR2 is FQNEAQ (reference sequence). After removal of 4 bases from V and 0 bases from J, the junction contained 6 bases not matched to a gene. The CDR3 runs 16 residues. The CDR3 DNA reads as TGTGCCAGCAGCTCCGGACAGGGGCTCAACCAAGAGACCCAGTACTTC. Residues: CASSSGQGLNQETQYF.

This sequence joins TRBV2 and TRBJ1-2; unclear D gene. The V gene's germline CDR1 is SNHLY and CDR2 FYNNEI. The CDR3 is 14 amino acids. V shed 2 bases and J shed 0 bases, with 7 bases lying between them. The CDR3 DNA is TGTGCCAGCAGTGAACGCAGAACTAACTATGGCTACACCTTC. It specifies CASSERRTNYGYTF.

The rearrangement uses TRBV3-1 and TRBJ2-4; TRBD2 is a possible D gene (5 bases). Near its end, the DNA agrees better with TRBJ2-7, so the J call may be wrong. CDR3 size: 15 residues. Germline loops: CDR1 LGHDT, CDR2 YNNKEL (reference sequence). CDR3 coding DNA: TGTGCCAGCAGCCCTCGGAGGAGCCGCTCCTACGAGCAGTACTTC. This encodes CASSPRRSRSYEQYF.

This clonotype was observed a handful of times. V usage is TRBV10-3 and J usage is TRBJ2-7, with D uncertain. The CDR3 has 11 amino acids. V was pared by 9 bases and J by 3 bases, with 9 bases between. Germline V gives CDR1 ENHRY, CDR2 SYGVKD. CDR3 region: CAIRTGYEQYF. In DNA form, the CDR3 reads TGTGCCATTAGGACGGGCTACGAGCAGTACTTC.

The rearrangement uses TRBV7-6 and TRBJ1-1; 7 bases agree with TRBD1. Losses at the gene ends were 5 bases for V and 7 bases for J; bases not matched to a gene: 7. CDR3 length: 13 amino acids. The germline V gene encodes CDR1 SGHVS and CDR2 FNYEAQ. The CDR3 DNA sequence: TGTGCCAGCAGCCAAACAGGGGCCCTTGAAGCTTTCTTT. Its protein is CASSQTGALEAFF. The complete variable domain, with remaining parts taken from reference TRBV7-6 and TRBJ1-1, reads GAGVSQSPRYKVTKRGQDVALRCDPISGHVSLYWYRQALGQGPEFLTYFNYEAQQDKSGLPNDRFSAERPEGSISTLTIQRTEQRDSAMYRCASSQTGALEAFFGQGTRLTVV.

This clonotype showed up many times. The genes are TRBV28 and TRBJ2-4; D uncertain. The CDR3 sequence is 14 residues long. Germline V gene data show CDR1 as MDHEN and CDR2 as SYDVKM. The V end lost 5 bases, the J end lost 0 bases, and 8 bases lay between the germline ends. The CDR3 protein is CASSPVLAKNIQYF. The CDR3 coding sequence is TGTGCCAGCAGTCCCGTTTTAGCCAAAAACATTCAGTACTTC.

The chain couples TRBV6-6 to TRBJ2-3, with TRBD1 matching 8 bases. This CDR3 has 16 amino acids. With 1 base clipped from V and 2 bases from J, the junction kept 5 bases outside the gene matches. Looked up from germline, CDR1 is MNHNY and CDR2 is SVGAGI (reference sequence). The CDR3, as DNA: TGTGCCAGCAGTTACTTCGGACAGGGATTCACAGATACGCAGTATTTT. It codes for CASSYFGQGFTDTQYF.

This rearrangement joins TRBV7-2 to TRBJ2-3; TRBD2 matches at 10 bases. This CDR3 has 16 residues. Germline values: CDR1 SGHTA, CDR2 FQGNSA. With V trimmed by 5 bases and J by 3 bases, 8 bases remained unmatched. The CDR3 loop is CASSRTSGFGTDTQYF. The DNA of the CDR3 is TGTGCCAGCAGCCGGACTAGCGGCTTTGGGACAGATACGCAGTATTTT.

This clonotype was counted between two and nine times. The gene calls are TRBV20-1 and TRBJ2-7; 10 positions agree with TRBD1. CDR1 and CDR2 (germline): DFQATT, SNEGSKA (reference sequence). This CDR3 is built from 15 residues. The V and J ends lost 2 bases and 3 bases, in that order; junction bases with no gene match: 7. CDR3 nucleotides: TGCAGTGCTAGAAAACCCGGGACAGGGGACTACGAGCAGTACTTC. This translates into CSARKPGTGDYEQYF.

This clonotype was seen a few times. The DNA of the CDR3 is TGCGCCAGCAGCTCTGGGACAGGGGGCATTGGGACACCCGTGGACGAGCAGTACTTC. Amino acid sequence: CASSSGTGGIGTPVDEQYF. V is TRBV5-1 and J is TRBJ2-7; 12 nucleotides line up with TRBD1. Germline V gives CDR1 SGHRS, CDR2 YFSETQ. Losses at the gene ends were 3 bases for V and 5 bases for J; bases not matched to a gene: 18. This CDR3 has 19 amino acids.

The chain employs TRBV6-5 and TRBJ2-7; D is unclear. CDR3 length equals 14 residues. V was shortened by 7 bases and J by 7 bases, with 20 bases between the two germline ends. Germline V CDR1 and CDR2: MNHEY, SVGAGI. The CDR3 loop reads CASIGGGSYNEQYF. In DNA, the CDR3 is TGTGCCAGCATTGGTGGCGGTTCCTACAATGAGCAGTACTTC.